The entry below gives a single T cell receptor (beta chain) sequence along with its context. Its antigen is currently unknown. This entry is derived from a study of cytomegalovirus exposure and HLA in healthy donors. Study-wide background: A previous analysis identified 117 million unique TCR beta sequences derived from around 200 million T cells.

PCR primers comprised 60 Vbeta and 13 Jbeta primers. The data were produced by immunoSEQ multiplex PCR, yet TCRdb's version contains in-frame clones alone and is incomplete. The data contain around 200,000 clones, around three quarters of them singletons. Study-level points and caveats: Based on reports, TCR beta sequences accurately predicted HLA-A and HLA-B alleles for most subjects. Relative to equally common others, HLA-associated TCR beta chains showed greater clonal expansion in a later analysis. A later analysis linked a missense variant in DCLRE1C to the trimming of TCR beta V and J genes.

Germline loops: CDR1 GTSNPN, CDR2 SVGIG (reference sequence). The CDR3 totals 15 residues. V lost 0 bases and J 0 bases, leaving 9 bases between the germline ends. The sequenced sample consisted of PBMCs. The J gene is TRBJ1-3, the V gene TRBV30; no definite D call. This TCR derives from a boy aged 10-17 years in good health and CMV-seronegative. CDR3 sequence: CAWSVNSFSGNTIYF. The CDR3, as DNA: TGTGCCTGGAGTGTAAACAGCTTCTCTGGAAACACCATATATTTT.